This T cell receptor (beta chain) was documented in a study of cytomegalovirus exposure and HLA in healthy donors (TCRdb year 2017). General notes on the study: An earlier analysis of several hundred of the donors reported approximately 270 Gb of sequence data and 100 million to 140 million unique TCR beta sequences from about 180 million T cells. An early release that covered several hundred HLA-typed donors contained about 300 gigabases of sequencing data and 85 million to 100 million unique TCR sequences. Of the roughly 400 genotyped donors, approximately 83% fell in the genetic ancestry cluster associated with self-reported Caucasian donors. The study aimed to test whether cataloging public T cell receptors could reveal signatures of past pathogen exposure. The study profiled the T cell repertoires of about 720 subjects by immunosequencing and related them to cytomegalovirus serostatus. In addition to the first cohort of 650 to 750 subjects, a separate validation cohort of 100 to 150 different subjects was used. To predict cytomegalovirus infection status, the study brought together high-throughput TCR immunosequencing, statistical association of individual TCRs with disease status, and machine learning. A later analysis re-examined previously published TCR beta repertoires from 610 or so donors and added high-resolution HLA genotyping to investigate patterns of TCR occurrence. The later analysis used no new phenotypic data to find candidate immune exposures, relying instead on TCR beta sequences and their occurrence across donors. An earlier analysis of about 620 of the donors applied high-throughput TCR beta sequencing to assess whether each TCR beta V gene segment acted as functional or pseudogenic. Donor age, sex, ethnicity and CMV serostatus were compiled alongside the repertoire data. A later genetic analysis used genome-wide SNP genotypes for about three fifths of the 666 donors, treating that subset as a discovery cohort. Every repertoire in the discovery cohort had been generated on one and the same sequencing platform. HLA typing covered class I and class II loci at four-digit resolution. Typing coverage varied by locus: roughly 629-640 donors for A, B, C, DRB1 and DQB1; 500 to 550 for DQA1; approximately 610 for DPA1; around 490 for DPB1. Roughly 5 DR-DQ haplotypes were handled as single units for association and clustering because linkage in the cohort was strong. Across approximately 400 genotyped donors of the cohort, an average of about 200,000 unique TCR beta nucleotide sequences per donor were sequenced, and roughly a sixth of those sequences were non-productive. Results the study describes overall, beyond this receptor: Correlated functional status among segregating V segments might reflect linkage disequilibrium, but an unknown experimental factor could not be ruled out. The only immune exposure information available for the cohort was CMV serostatus. Three of the identified cytomegalovirus-associated TCR beta chains were confirmed in vitro to be specific for cytomegalovirus antigens. Because HLA typing was missing for some donors at each locus, association tests included only the typed subset. Most TCR sequences were observed very rarely across donors, whereas some public TCRs were present in many individuals. Cytomegalovirus status was reported to be diagnosed by the classifier with high specificity and sensitivity in both the original and validation cohorts. According to a later analysis, most CMV-associated TCR beta chains appeared to be HLA-restricted, and the HLA associations seemed to be driven largely by CMV exposure. A later analysis found that TCR association rates varied across HLA loci, with DRB1 alleles showing the most associated TCRs and HLA-C alleles the fewest. In a later analysis, HLA-associated TCR beta chains showed more clonal expansion and lower generation probabilities than non-associated chains that were equally common. It was suggested by the authors that the approach could potentially be generalized to other disease states and immunological phenotypes. Because counts were too low, roughly 16 rarely observed V segments, including chromosome 9 orphons, were left out of the earlier analysis of several hundred of the donors. A total of 150 or so TCR beta chains were listed by the study as associated with cytomegalovirus. Some IMGT-functional V segments, including TRBV6-2 and TRBV6-3, could not be distinguished by the 87-base-pair reads and were therefore excluded. When HLA alleles, especially DR and DQ, strongly co-occurred, TCR associations were difficult to assign to individual alleles. A group of highly shared sequence variants was considered likely to be a technical artifact of the sequencing pipeline. According to a later analysis, parvovirus B19, influenza, CMV and Epstein-Barr virus appeared linked to several top co-occurrence clusters. In a later analysis, around 17,000 TCR beta sequences were associated with specific HLA alleles at a false discovery rate of 0.05. In this cohort, only TCR beta chains were sequenced, and detectable features were limited by the absence of alpha or paired-chain data. A later genetic analysis associated a missense DCLRE1C variant with V-gene and J-gene trimming of TCR beta chains, and an independent cohort replicated the association. Broadly in line with IMGT annotations, most TCR beta V segments showed up in productive rearrangements about 87% or about 30% of the time in an earlier analysis of 587 of the donors. A later genetic analysis reported fewer N-insertions in productive TCRs among donors in an Asian-associated ancestry cluster than the 666-donor mean. Sequencing depth was assumed to be roughly uniform across donors in the presence/absence analyses, though that assumption may not hold. A further reported finding was that TCR beta sequences accurately predicted the HLA-A and HLA-B alleles for most subjects in the first cohort.

As to this clone: Its antigen is still unknown. The input lacks base qualities; no much larger clone sits a single base away.

The cohort consisted of some 670 healthy bone marrow donors. Cohort members were all nominally healthy when sampled, although unrecorded immune exposures were likely present. The donor was CMV seropositive and was included in the group of almost 300 seropositive cohort members. Every donor gave a peripheral blood sample, and the peripheral blood mononuclear cells from that sample were used for TCR beta sequencing. Genomic DNA extraction from the blood cell samples was performed with the Qiagen DNeasy Blood Extraction Kit. The germline V gene encodes CDR1 MNHEY and CDR2 SMNVEV (reference sequence). The CDR3 covers 18 residues, taking in both the cysteine and the phenylalanine. Only CDR3 DNA remains: 54 bases, in frame from the first base. Trimming removed 0 bases from V and 0 bases from J; the gene matches leave 4 bases unexplained. The library was obtained by the immunoSEQ multiplex PCR assay. A mixture of 60 forward primers for TCR Vbeta segments and 13 reverse primers for TCR Jbeta segments was used in the multiplex PCR. The CDR3 region of rearranged TCR beta genes was amplified from genomic DNA with a multiplex PCR assay. On the Illumina HiSeq System, the amplified TCR beta libraries were sequenced as 87-base-pair reads. The published analysis was carried out like this. Across the 600 to 700 repertoires, a later analysis counted about 81 million unique TCR beta chains, approximately 12 million of which were shared by at least two donors. To remove PCR and sequencing errors, raw reads were error-corrected and collapsed into unique sequences using a nearest-neighbor algorithm that merged closely related sequences. V, D and J gene segments were assigned by aligning CDR3 sequences to IMGT reference sequences. For a sequence to be retained, at least a six-nucleotide match to both a V gene segment and a J gene segment was required. A rearrangement was called productive if the CDR3 had no stop codons and remained in frame with V and J, and every other rearrangement was called non-productive. CDR3 was defined by IMGT convention, running from the second conserved V-encoded cysteine to the conserved J-encoded phenylalanine. Sequences without an unambiguous match to a single V gene segment were excluded from the earlier analysis of 587 of the donors. In an earlier analysis of a few hundred of the donors, a V segment was called functional when productive rearrangements were above 56.7%, and segregating when the standard deviation between donors exceeded 5%. A statistical classification framework was developed to diagnose cytomegalovirus status using the catalog of TCR beta chain sequences. In a later analysis, TCR nucleotide sequences were compared against IMGT/GENE-DB human TR gene sequences so that V and J genes could be assigned. Using the TCRdist pipeline, a later analysis assigned CDR3 sequences along with most-parsimonious VDJ recombination scenarios. In a later analysis, each TCR beta chain was defined by its CDR3 amino acid sequence together with its V-gene family, and reads lacking a unique V-gene family were excluded. To address suspected cross-contamination and a sequencing artifact, a later analysis removed over 500 highly shared, low-generation-probability nucleotide sequences. A later analysis calculated a clonal expansion index for each public chain from normalized within-repertoire ranks of inferred template counts. A later analysis computed generation probabilities with a VDJ recombination model fitted to out-of-frame rearrangements, and checked the results against IGoR. A later analysis scored TCR-TCR, TCR-HLA and TCR-CMV co-occurrence with hypergeometric tests, applying a repertoire-size bias correction to TCR pairs. In a later analysis, false discovery rates were estimated by permuting HLA or CMV assignments 20 times. In a later analysis, co-occurring TCRs were grouped using DBSCAN, and TCRdist sequence similarity was added for clustering within HLA-allele-positive subsets. For co-occurrence clustering, repertoires with fewer than 30,000 or more than 120,000 public chains were excluded, along with roughly five repertoires with anomalous nucleotide sharing. TCRdb limited this immuneACCESS table to in-frame rearrangements with V and J called. A share of clones is missing; checked studies link under half to unresolved V genes, and the rest is unexplained. V, J and clone size reflect that table, while D and trimming were determined from the DNA. The sample table shows 150,000 or so clones, and about four fifths are seen once. Jointly, the top ten make up nearly 8.5% of the sample.

The clonotype originates from a male donor in good health and CMV-seropositive. Recombination connected TRBV27 to TRBJ2-1; TRBD2 aligns with 11 central bases. Sequencing was carried out using PBMCs. The sequence in DNA is TGTGCCAGCAGTTTATCTCCGGGACTAGCGGTCTCCTACAATGAGCAGTTCTTC. Translated, it reads CASSLSPGLAVSYNEQFF.